The clone carrying this T cell receptor (beta chain) showed up just a few times. These data come from a study of beta chain features in type 1 diabetes. Study-level information: In age, gender and cell yields, patients were similar to healthy donors.

Trimming cost V 9 bases and J 3 bases, with 12 bases left between them. This CDR3 contains 12 residues. CDR1 and CDR2 (germline): MNHEY, SMNVEV (reference sequence). The study reverse transcribed the entire isolated RNA, so it sequenced expressed TCRB transcripts. Roughly 3.7 million reads, on average, came from each naive, central memory and regulatory T cell sample. Method: immunoSEQ multiplex PCR; TCRdb's copy keeps in-frame clones and lacks some. The table has around 320,000 clones, 11% to 15% seen once. The sequence was collected from a man aged 25 to 45 in good health. V usage is TRBV27 and J usage is TRBJ2-7; D possibly uses TRBD1 or TRBD2 (5 bases each). Sequencing was carried out using central memory CD4+ T cells from blood. CDR3 protein: CARGERFYEQYV. CDR3 in DNA: TGTGCCAGGGGGGAGCGGTTCTACGAGCAGTACGTC.